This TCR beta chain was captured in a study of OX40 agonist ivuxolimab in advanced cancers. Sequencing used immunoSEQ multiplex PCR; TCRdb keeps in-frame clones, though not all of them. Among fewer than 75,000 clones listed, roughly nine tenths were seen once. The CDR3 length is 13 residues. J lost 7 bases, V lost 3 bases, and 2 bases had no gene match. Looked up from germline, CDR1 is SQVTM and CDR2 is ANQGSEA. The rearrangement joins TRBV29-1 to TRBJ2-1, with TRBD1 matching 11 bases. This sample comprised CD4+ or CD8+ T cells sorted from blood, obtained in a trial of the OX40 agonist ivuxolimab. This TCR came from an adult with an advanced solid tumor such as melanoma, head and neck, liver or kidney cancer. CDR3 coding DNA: TGCAGCGTTGAGCGGGACAGGGGGAATGAGCAGTTCTTC. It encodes CSVERDRGNEQFF.